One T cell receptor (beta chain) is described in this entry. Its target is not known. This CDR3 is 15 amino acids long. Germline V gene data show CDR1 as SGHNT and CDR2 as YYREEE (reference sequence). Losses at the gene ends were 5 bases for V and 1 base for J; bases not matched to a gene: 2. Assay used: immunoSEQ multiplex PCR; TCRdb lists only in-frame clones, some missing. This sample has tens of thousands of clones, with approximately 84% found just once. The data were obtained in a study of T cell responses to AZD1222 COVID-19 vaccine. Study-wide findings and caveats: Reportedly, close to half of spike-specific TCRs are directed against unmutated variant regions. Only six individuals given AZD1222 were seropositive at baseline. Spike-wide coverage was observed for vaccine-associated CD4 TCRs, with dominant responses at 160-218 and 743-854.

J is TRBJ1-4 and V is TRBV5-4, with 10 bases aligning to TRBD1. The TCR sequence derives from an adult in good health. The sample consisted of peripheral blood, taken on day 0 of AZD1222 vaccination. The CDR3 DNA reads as TGTGCCAGCAGGGACAGGGGGGAAACTAATGAAAAACTGTTTTTT. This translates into CASRDRGETNEKLFF.